Sequencing of this TCR beta chain was carried out in a study of CD8 T cells in ankylosing spondylitis (TCRdb year 2017). The study in broad terms: The study set out to find disease-linked TCR variants by profiling T cell receptor beta repertoires in ankylosing spondylitis patients and healthy donors. In total, the full study cohort was made up of some 100 healthy donors and about two dozen ankylosing spondylitis patients. Peripheral blood was sampled, and synovial fluid was also collected from ankylosing spondylitis patients.

Results and caveats for the whole study, not just this receptor: The disease-linked clones had a CD8+ phenotype and were found at relatively low frequencies in peripheral blood. The disease-linked clones were reported as significantly enriched in matched synovial fluid samples from ankylosing spondylitis patients. Blood from ankylosing spondylitis patients appeared to be characterized by a TCR beta motif composed of about 8 highly homologous amino acid variants. Some motif variants had previously been reported in the synovial fluid and blood of reactive arthritis patients, which suggests shared mechanisms of disease initiation.

Sequences SGHRS (CDR1) and YFSETQ (CDR2) are obtained from the germline V gene. At the junction V is shortened by 3 bases and J by 5 bases; bases outside the gene matches: 1. From its cysteine to its phenylalanine, the CDR3 spans 13 amino acids. CDR3 DNA is the only sequence kept; it has 39 bases, read in frame from the first base. The table lists this clonotype with a few counts. Its antigen is currently not known. Within one base of it there is no much larger clone, and no base qualities were kept. Sequencing used an Illumina HiSeq 2500. TCR beta libraries were prepared by quantitative 5'-RACE with molecular barcodes. As for the original processing: Disease-linked TCR variants were identified with a new computational method built on a probabilistic model of VDJ rearrangement. Through fastp at Q25 and MiXCR, TCRdb rebuilt clones from the public reads, retaining in-frame beta chains. Duplicate CDR3 protein sequences are folded into a single record with the most common DNA and genes. TCRdb assigned the V and J calls; the authors' analysis was not used. Within this sample are some 120,000 distinct CDR3 sequences, with roughly 13% of them counted one time only. Around 3% of the sample goes to the ten largest clones.

The chain employs TRBV5-1 and TRBJ2-7, with 11 central nucleotides matching TRBD1. The source material was blood, either unsorted or a sorted T cell fraction (not recorded which). The TCR comes from a female donor with ankylosing spondylitis or in good health (not recorded which). The CDR3 protein is CASSWDRGDEQYF. The DNA sequence is as follows: TGCGCCAGCAGCTGGGACAGGGGGGACGAGCAGTACTTC.